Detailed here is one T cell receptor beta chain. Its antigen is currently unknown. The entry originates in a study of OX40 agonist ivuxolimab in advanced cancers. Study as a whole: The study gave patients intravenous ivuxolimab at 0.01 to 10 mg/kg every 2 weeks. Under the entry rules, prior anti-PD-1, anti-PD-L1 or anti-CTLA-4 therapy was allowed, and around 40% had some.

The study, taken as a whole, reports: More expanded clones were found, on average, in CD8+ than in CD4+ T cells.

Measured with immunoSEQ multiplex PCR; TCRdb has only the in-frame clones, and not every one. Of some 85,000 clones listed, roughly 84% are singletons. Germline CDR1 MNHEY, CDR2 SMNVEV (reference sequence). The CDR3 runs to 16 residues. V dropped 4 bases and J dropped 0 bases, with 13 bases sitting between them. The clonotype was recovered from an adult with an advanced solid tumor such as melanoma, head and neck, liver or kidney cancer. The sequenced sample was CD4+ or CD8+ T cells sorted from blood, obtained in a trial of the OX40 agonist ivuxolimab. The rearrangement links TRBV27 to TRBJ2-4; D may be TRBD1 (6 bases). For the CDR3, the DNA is TGTGCCAGCAGTTCTTTCCAGGGACAAGCCAAAAACATTCAGTACTTC. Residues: CASSSFQGQAKNIQYF.